Presented here are 30 T cell receptor beta chains from one specimen sequenced in a study of CD8 T cells in Susac syndrome. RNA totalling roughly 0.5 to 1 ug underwent reverse transcription with random hexamers. TCRdb re-called the immunoSEQ multiplex PCR reads through MiXCR, storing one row per CDR3 protein. The table has tens of thousands of distinct CDR3 sequences, 94% seen once. The sequencing sample was made of CD8+ T cells from PBMCs. The receptors shown here come from a human donor with Susac syndrome.

The CDR3 is CASSFIREDYRGLRETQYF. The CDR3 bases are TGTGCCAGCAGCTTCATACGAGAAGATTACCGAGGACTGCGGGAGACCCAGTACTTC. V and J are TRBV7-9 and TRBJ2-5; the D gene is possibly TRBD2 (5 bases). Germline CDR1 is SEHNR and CDR2 is FQNEAQ (reference sequence). The length of the CDR3 is 19 residues. Trimming took 3 bases from V and 5 from J, leaving 28 bases between them.

This sequence joins TRBV5-6 and TRBJ1-3; D remains unclear. Per germline, CDR1 SGHDT and CDR2 YYEEEE. CDR3 length: 14 amino acids. The V end lost 1 base, the J end lost 4 bases, and 9 bases lay between the germline ends. The CDR3, as DNA: TGTGCCAGCAGCTTGTCGGCAGCGGGAAACACCATATATTTT. It encodes CASSLSAAGNTIYF.

This CDR3 is CASSQEFSREQYF. In DNA, the CDR3 is TGCGCCAGCAGCCAAGAGTTCTCTAGGGAGCAGTACTTC. The chain carries TRBV4-3 and TRBJ2-7; D not resolved. The germline gives CDR1 LGHNA, CDR2 YSLEER. Deletions cut 0 bases from V and 7 bases from J, with 10 bases between. The CDR3 has 13 amino acids.

The CDR3 sequence is CASSLGEGTDTQYF. For the CDR3, the DNA is TGTGCCAGCAGTTTAGGGGAGGGAACAGATACGCAGTATTTT. This chain links TRBV12-3 or TRBV12-4 with TRBJ2-3; TRBD2 matches at 7 bases. With V trimmed by 1 base and J by 3 bases, 1 base remained unmatched. CDR3 size: 14 residues.

J is TRBJ2-7 and V is TRBV9; 7 bases are a match to TRBD1. The CDR3 is 14 amino acids. With 3 bases clipped from V and 2 bases from J, the junction kept 5 bases outside the gene matches. CDR1 is SGDLS and CDR2 is YYNGEE in the germline V gene. Here the CDR3 reads CASSARQGAYEQYF. The CDR3 nucleotides read TGTGCCAGCAGCGCCCGACAGGGAGCCTACGAGCAGTACTTC.

The chain couples TRBV6-5 to TRBJ2-3, with D possibly TRBD1 on 7 matching bases. CDR3 length: 15 amino acids. V was pared by 2 bases and J by 5 bases, with 14 bases between. The germline V gene has CDR1 MNHEY and CDR2 SVGAGI. CDR3 sequence (DNA): TGTGCCAGCAGTTACCGGGGGACAGCGGGAGATACGCAGTATTTT. Translating gives CASSYRGTAGDTQYF.

The chain uses TRBV15 and TRBJ2-1; D gene unclear. This CDR3 has 16 residues. V shed 0 bases and J shed 0 bases, with 9 bases lying between them. CDR1 and CDR2 (germline): LNHNV, YYDKDF (reference sequence). The CDR3 nucleotides are TGTGCCACCAGCAGAGATCAGTGGAGCTCCTACAATGAGCAGTTCTTC. It encodes CATSRDQWSSYNEQFF.

The J gene is TRBJ1-1, the V gene TRBV4-1, with TRBD1 matching 7 bases. The V gene end was trimmed by 3 bases and the J gene end by 5 bases; junction bases not matched to a gene: 9. The germline CDR1 and CDR2 sequences are MGHRA and YSYEKL. The CDR3 consists of 15 residues. CDR3 nucleotides: TGCGCCAGCAGCCAGGTGACAGGGTTAGGAACTGAAGCTTTCTTT. Its protein product is CASSQVTGLGTEAFF.

This chain joins TRBV12-3 or TRBV12-4 and TRBJ2-1, with D perhaps matching TRBD1 (6 bases). The V end was cut by 4 bases, the J end by 4 bases, with 8 bases between. The CDR3 has 13 residues. This CDR3 is CASSWDIYNEQFF. The CDR3 DNA reads TGTGCCAGCAGTTGGGACATTTACAATGAGCAGTTCTTC.

The CDR3 is CASSERAGLLNIQYF. CDR3 coding DNA: TGTGCCAGCAGTGAACGAGCGGGGCTACTGAACATTCAGTACTTC. This chain uses TRBV6-1 with TRBJ2-4; 7 nucleotides match TRBD2. V dropped 2 bases and J dropped 7; count of bases not matched to a gene: 8. The CDR3 is 15 residues long. Germline lookup yields CDR1 MNHNS and CDR2 SASEGT.

The rearrangement uses TRBV7-8 and TRBJ2-4; 7 bases agree with TRBD1. V dropped 5 bases and J dropped 1; count of bases not matched to a gene: 2. The germline V gene has CDR1 SGHVS and CDR2 FQNEAQ. The CDR3 contains 14 residues. The DNA of the CDR3 is TGTGCCAGCAGCCAGGGACAGGCCAAAAACATTCAGTACTTC. Its translation: CASSQGQAKNIQYF.

The rearrangement uses TRBV27 and TRBJ1-1, with a tentative D call TRBD1 (5 bases). Trimming removed 3 bases at V and 1 base at J, with 12 bases between. Per germline, CDR1 MNHEY and CDR2 SMNVEV (reference sequence). CDR3 length: 15 residues. The CDR3 sequence is CASSFMKGQNTEAFF. The CDR3, as DNA: TGTGCCAGCAGTTTTATGAAGGGGCAGAACACTGAAGCTTTCTTT.

This chain connects TRBV7-9 to TRBJ2-5; the D gene is possibly TRBD1 (6 bases). V gave up 5 bases and J gave up 3 bases, with 19 bases separating them. Germline V gene data show CDR1 as SEHNR and CDR2 as FQNEAQ (reference sequence). The length of the CDR3 is 16 residues. The CDR3 DNA follows: TGTGCCAGCAGCCTCCCAAAAAACACAGGGAAAGAGACCCAGTACTTC. Encoded protein: CASSLPKNTGKETQYF.

V usage is TRBV24-1 and J usage is TRBJ2-5; the match to TRBD2 covers 11 bases. CDR3 length: 16 amino acids. The germline V gene encodes CDR1 KGHDR and CDR2 SFDVKD. Losses at the gene ends were 4 bases for V and 4 bases for J; bases not matched to a gene: 7. The CDR3 here is CATSDITSGRGETQYF. The CDR3 region has the DNA TGTGCCACCAGTGACATTACTAGCGGGAGAGGAGAGACCCAGTACTTC.

The genes are TRBV7-2 and TRBJ2-7, with D perhaps TRBD2 (6 bases). The length of the CDR3 is 14 residues. V was cut by 3 bases and J by 3 bases, with 12 bases left in between. Germline values: CDR1 SGHTA, CDR2 FQGNSA. DNA of the CDR3: TGTGCCAGCAGCTTCCGGCGGGGCGACTACGAGCAGTACTTC. Translated: CASSFRRGDYEQYF.

This chain connects TRBV4-3 to TRBJ2-1; 10 positions match TRBD2. The CDR3 has 17 amino acids. Germline assignment: CDR1 LGHNA and CDR2 YSLEER. The junction had 12 bases not matched to a gene; V was cut back by 5 bases and J by 5 bases. The CDR3 is CASSESVWLAGDNEQFF. The CDR3 DNA reads as TGCGCCAGCAGCGAGTCCGTTTGGCTAGCGGGAGACAATGAGCAGTTCTTC.

V usage is TRBV10-2 and J usage is TRBJ2-2; 8 bases map to TRBD2. The J segment lost 4 bases and the V segment lost 7 bases, leaving 2 bases of the junction unmatched. From germline, CDR1 is WSHSY and CDR2 SAAADI. This CDR3 has 13 residues. In DNA, the CDR3 is TGCGCCAGCACTACTAGCGGCACCGGGGAGCTGTTTTTT. It encodes CASTTSGTGELFF.

The chain joins TRBV27 to TRBJ1-5, with 10 nucleotides matching TRBD1. The V and J ends lost 0 bases and 4 bases, in that order; junction bases with no gene match: 3. The CDR3 length is 16 residues. Germline lookup yields CDR1 MNHEY and CDR2 SMNVEV (reference sequence). The CDR3 reads CASSLSGQGGNQPQHF. In DNA, the CDR3 is TGTGCCAGCAGTTTATCTGGACAGGGGGGTAATCAGCCCCAGCATTTT.

The chain couples TRBV6-1 to TRBJ2-2; D is perhaps TRBD2 (6 bases). The CDR3 covers 17 residues. With 7 bases removed from V and 3 bases from J, the gap between germline ends came to 21 bases. Germline loops: CDR1 MNHNS, CDR2 SASEGT. CDR3 region: CASTNQLGTSDTGELFF. The CDR3 coding sequence is TGTGCCAGCACTAATCAACTCGGGACTTCAGACACCGGGGAGCTGTTTTTT.

The V call is TRBV6-2 or TRBV6-3, the J call TRBJ2-4, with a tentative D call TRBD1 (5 bases). Germline V CDR1 and CDR2: MNHEY, SVGEGT. V lost 3 bases and J 1 base, leaving 13 bases between the germline ends. The CDR3 consists of 16 residues. CDR3 nucleotides: TGTGCCAGCAGTTATGACAGCGAAGAGGCCAAAAACATTCAGTACTTC. Translated: CASSYDSEEAKNIQYF.

The V and J genes are TRBV7-3 and TRBJ2-6; D is unresolved. CDR1 is SGHTA and CDR2 is FQGTGA in the germline V gene. V was shortened by 3 bases and J by 2 bases, with 8 bases between the two germline ends. This CDR3 region has 15 residues. The CDR3 DNA sequence: TGTGCCAGCAGCTTTTCCGCAACTGGGGCCAACGTCCTGACTTTC. It is translated as CASSFSATGANVLTF.

The CDR3, as DNA: TGCGCCAGCAGCCAAGATAGGGGACAGGTTTCCTACGAGCAGTACTTC. It is translated as CASSQDRGQVSYEQYF. The chain couples TRBV4-3 to TRBJ2-7; TRBD1 matches 8 bases. After removal of 0 bases from V and 1 base from J, the junction contained 5 bases not matched to a gene. Germline V lookup: CDR1 LGHNA, CDR2 YSLEER. The length of the CDR3 is 16 residues.

CDR3 sequence: CASSWDSPPRISNEQFF. CDR3 nucleotides: TGTGCCAGCAGTTGGGACAGTCCCCCTCGGATTTCGAATGAGCAGTTCTTC. V gene TRBV12-3 or TRBV12-4 combines with J gene TRBJ2-1; 7 positions agree with TRBD1. V lost 4 bases to trimming and J lost 7 bases; unmatched junction nucleotides: 16. CDR3 length: 17 residues.

The chain joins TRBV6-2 or TRBV6-3 to TRBJ2-3; TRBD1 is a possible D gene (6 bases). V was cut by 6 bases and J by 0 bases, with 13 bases left in between. The CDR3 runs 15 residues. Germline loops: CDR1 MNHEY, CDR2 SVGEGT. The CDR3 DNA reads TGTGCCAGCAGCGCCGGGACATCTAGCACAGATACGCAGTATTTT. Protein product: CASSAGTSSTDTQYF.

The table lists this clonotype with a count of one. The V call is TRBV11-2, the J call TRBJ1-2, with unresolved D. Trimming took off 6 bases at V and 14 bases at J, with 25 bases between the two ends. The V gene's germline CDR1 is SGHAT and CDR2 FQNNGV. The CDR3 loop spans 14 amino acids. In DNA, the CDR3 is TGTGCCAGCAGTTCCCTGGGCAGACCGGTTGGGAATACCTTC. Translating it yields CASSSLGRPVGNTF.

The CDR3 DNA reads as TGTGCCAGCAGCCCACTAGCGGAGGACCAAGAGACCCAGTACTTC. Encoded protein: CASSPLAEDQETQYF. The rearrangement joins TRBV4-2 to TRBJ2-5; TRBD2 aligns across 8 bases. The germline V gene has CDR1 LGHNA and CDR2 YNFKEQ. The CDR3 runs 15 residues. The V and J ends lost 4 bases and 0 bases, in that order; junction bases with no gene match: 4.

The rearrangement uses TRBV7-8 and TRBJ2-5; tentative D call: TRBD2 (5 bases). Trimming removed 4 bases from V and 3 bases from J, with 12 bases in between. Germline V gives CDR1 SGHVS, CDR2 FQNEAQ. The CDR3 contains 14 residues. The CDR3 DNA sequence: TGTGCCAGCAGCTCGACGGACTTAGAAGAGACCCAGTACTTC. Translated, it gives CASSSTDLEETQYF.

The chain combines TRBV3-1 with TRBJ2-5; D might be TRBD1 or TRBD2, each matching 5 bases. Germline CDR1 LGHDT, CDR2 YNNKEL (reference sequence). Trimming took off 4 bases at V and 10 bases at J, with 13 bases between the two ends. The CDR3 is 12 residues long. CDR3 DNA: TGTGCCAGCAGCCCTTATCTGGGGGACCAGTACTTC. Translating it yields CASSPYLGDQYF.

This clonotype has a single count. CDR3 DNA: TGTGCCAGTAGTGCCGGGACAGGGTTTTCCTACGAGCAGTACTTC. Its protein is CASSAGTGFSYEQYF. The chain employs TRBV19 and TRBJ2-7; TRBD1 matches at 9 bases. The CDR3 is 15 residues long. V gave up 5 bases and J gave up 1 base; unmatched junction bases: 6. CDR1 and CDR2 (germline): LNHDA, SQIVND (reference sequence).

The chain carries TRBV7-6 and TRBJ1-4, with D uncertain. The germline V gene encodes CDR1 SGHVS and CDR2 FNYEAQ. This CDR3 contains 16 residues. V was pared by 5 bases and J by 0 bases, with 13 bases between. CDR3 sequence (DNA): TGTGCCAGCAGCAGTAGACATGCTGCAACTAATGAAAAACTGTTTTTT. It translates to CASSSRHAATNEKLFF.